One sample yielded the 17 T cell receptor beta chains listed below, sequenced in a study of cytomegalovirus exposure and HLA in healthy donors (dated by TCRdb to 2015 to 2018). The library was generated by the immunoSEQ multiplex PCR assay. For the multiplex PCR, a mixture combining 60 forward primers for TCR Vbeta segments and 13 reverse primers for TCR Jbeta segments was used. The clones in this table, taken by TCRdb from immuneACCESS, are in-frame only. Not every clone is retained; where verified, under half of the shortfall comes from an unresolved V gene, and the cause of the rest is unknown. This sample is represented by about 200,000 clones; 82% of them were singletons. The ten largest account for 2.5% to 3% of the sample. The sample consisted of PBMCs. These receptor sequences come from a woman aged 40 to 55 in good health and CMV-seronegative.

This clone was detected only a few times. The chain recombines TRBV7-7 with TRBJ1-5; TRBD1 might be the D (6 bases). Trimming cost V 0 bases and J 10 bases, with 25 bases left between them. The CDR3 is 18 amino acids. CDR1 and CDR2 (germline): SSHAT, FNYEAQ (reference sequence). The CDR3 is CASSLAALGQGPGLPQHF. CDR3 coding DNA: TGTGCCAGCAGCTTAGCAGCTTTAGGGCAGGGGCCGGGGTTACCCCAGCATTTT.

This rearrangement joins TRBV18 to TRBJ1-4, with 8 bases aligning to TRBD1. This CDR3 is built from 17 residues. Germline V gene lookup returns CDR1 KGHSH and CDR2 LQKENI. J lost 7 bases, V lost 4 bases, and 14 bases had no gene match. CDR3 amino acids: CASSLITRQGRSEKLFF. The DNA of the CDR3 is TGTGCCAGCTCACTCATTACTAGACAGGGGCGGTCTGAAAAACTGTTTTTT.

There are a few counts of this clone. The J gene is TRBJ1-4, the V gene TRBV27, with a tentative D call TRBD1 (6 bases). This CDR3 is 13 amino acids long. CDR1 is MNHEY and CDR2 is SMNVEV in the germline V gene (reference sequence). V was trimmed by 5 bases and J by 5 bases, leaving 9 bases between them. The CDR3 is CASSGQTNEKLFF. CDR3 nucleotide sequence: TGTGCCAGCAGTGGACAGACGAATGAAAAACTGTTTTTT.

V is TRBV5-1 and J is TRBJ2-3; 8 bases agree with TRBD1. V was pared by 4 bases and J by 14 bases, with 12 bases of the junction left unmatched. The germline gives CDR1 SGHRS, CDR2 YFSETQ. The CDR3 spans 13 residues. DNA for the CDR3: TGCGCCAGCAGCGCCCCGACAGGGGAATATAGGTATTTT. Its protein product is CASSAPTGEYRYF.

The J gene is TRBJ2-1, the V gene TRBV2; 7 bases are shared with TRBD1. Germline CDR1 SNHLY, CDR2 FYNNEI. V dropped 3 bases and J dropped 4; count of bases not matched to a gene: 6. CDR3 size: 15 residues. The CDR3 nucleotides are TGTGCCAGCAGTGACCGGGACAGTTCTTACAATGAGCAGTTCTTC. It codes for CASSDRDSSYNEQFF.

This chain uses TRBV19 with TRBJ1-1; 10 bases fit TRBD1. Looked up from germline, CDR1 is LNHDA and CDR2 is SQIVND (reference sequence). The V gene end was trimmed by 11 bases and the J gene end by 1 base; junction bases not matched to a gene: 31. The CDR3 runs 22 residues. CDR3 sequence reads: CASQWGQGINRGRAAGNTEAFF. As DNA, the CDR3 is TGTGCCTCCCAATGGGGACAGGGGATTAATAGAGGTCGCGCAGCGGGGAACACTGAAGCTTTCTTT.

The genes are TRBV7-2 and TRBJ2-7; possible D gene TRBD2, 6 bases. V was shortened by 5 bases and J by 7 bases, with 15 bases between the two germline ends. The germline gives CDR1 SGHTA, CDR2 FQGNSA. This CDR3 is built from 13 residues. CDR3 bases: TGTGCCAGCAGCCAGCAGGGCGGGGTTGAGCAGTACTTC. Residues: CASSQQGGVEQYF.

The V and J genes are TRBV27 and TRBJ2-5; 15 positions match TRBD2. Germline V gene data show CDR1 as MNHEY and CDR2 as SMNVEV (reference sequence). With 6 bases clipped from V and 4 bases from J, the junction kept 9 bases outside the gene matches. The CDR3 has 17 amino acids. The CDR3 reads CASSQGRTSGRGETQYF. DNA for the CDR3: TGTGCCAGCAGCCAGGGACGGACTAGCGGGAGGGGAGAGACCCAGTACTTC.

The V and J genes are TRBV27 and TRBJ2-7; 10 bases match TRBD1. Trimming cost V 7 bases and J 6 bases; bases outside gene matches: 9. The CDR3 has 14 amino acids. Germline V gene data show CDR1 as MNHEY and CDR2 as SMNVEV (reference sequence). The CDR3 spells CASIPGQGMGEQYF. CDR3 bases: TGTGCCAGCATTCCGGGACAGGGGATGGGCGAGCAGTACTTC.

In this sample, this clone turned up once. CDR3 in DNA: TGTGCCAGCAAGCGGACAGTCATTAATGAAAAACTGTTTTTT. Protein product: CASKRTVINEKLFF. The genes are TRBV27 and TRBJ1-4; tentative D call: TRBD1 (6 bases). Germline lookup yields CDR1 MNHEY and CDR2 SMNVEV (reference sequence). V dropped 7 bases and J dropped 4 bases, with 13 bases sitting between them. The length of the CDR3 is 14 residues.

A note on this clone: At one end the junction does not follow the germline gene, possibly because of a read error. This chain uses TRBV7-9 with TRBJ1-5, with TRBD1 as a possible D gene (5 bases). The CDR3 consists of 12 residues. From germline, CDR1 is SEHNR and CDR2 FQNEAQ (reference sequence). The CDR3 loop is CSSSRGNQPQHF. In DNA, the CDR3 is TGTTCCAGCAGTAGGGGCAACCAGCCCCAGCATTTT.

The gene calls are TRBV2 and TRBJ2-5, with 7 bases identical to TRBD1. The germline CDR1 and CDR2 sequences are SNHLY and FYNNEI. There are 13 residues in the CDR3. Germline trimming cut 4 bases from V and 2 bases from J; bases unmatched to any gene: 1. CDR3 sequence: CASSGGQQETQYF. CDR3 in DNA: TGTGCCAGCAGTGGGGGACAGCAAGAGACCCAGTACTTC.

The chain employs TRBV11-2 and TRBJ1-1; no clear D. This CDR3 has 15 amino acids. The V gene's germline CDR1 is SGHAT and CDR2 FQNNGV. The ends were cut back, 5 bases at V and 1 base at J, with 14 bases in the middle. CDR3 nucleotides: TGTGCCAGCAGCCCCCTGCCCTACAGGAACACTGAAGCTTTCTTT. Amino acids: CASSPLPYRNTEAFF.

The chain has TRBV19 and TRBJ1-5; possibly TRBD1 for D (6 bases). The germline CDR1 and CDR2 sequences are LNHDA and SQIVND (reference sequence). The CDR3 length is 16 residues. The V end was cut by 4 bases, the J end by 4 bases, with 17 bases between. The CDR3 region has the DNA TGTGCCAGTAGTAATTTGGTGGGGACACGAAATCAGCCCCAGCATTTT. Amino acid sequence: CASSNLVGTRNQPQHF.

V gene TRBV19 combines with J gene TRBJ2-6; 7 bases fit TRBD1. Trimming took 5 bases from V and 2 from J; bases not matched to a gene: 12. Germline V gene lookup returns CDR1 LNHDA and CDR2 SQIVND (reference sequence). The CDR3 consists of 18 residues. CDR3 nucleotides: TGTGCCAGTAGTCCAATGACAGGGTCCTCCGCTGGGGCCAACGTCCTGACTTTC. Translated, it gives CASSPMTGSSAGANVLTF. The variable domain in full, with the rest retrieved from reference TRBV19 and TRBJ2-6, is DGGITQSPKYLFRKEGQNVTLSCEQNLNHDAMYWYRQDPGQGLRLIYYSQIVNDFQKGDIAEGYSVSREKKESFPLTVTSAQKNPTAFYLCASSPMTGSSAGANVLTFGAGSRLTVL.

This clone was counted a single time. The rearrangement links TRBV4-2 to TRBJ1-1; 8 positions match TRBD1. J gave up 6 bases and V 0 bases, and 0 bases lay outside the gene matches. The CDR3 is 13 amino acids. CDR1 is LGHNA, CDR2 YNFKEQ, per germline. CDR3 protein: CASSQDRGPEAFF. CDR3 sequence (DNA): TGTGCCAGCAGCCAAGACAGGGGGCCTGAAGCTTTCTTT.

The chain uses TRBV5-1 and TRBJ1-4, with D unclear. Trimming stripped 4 bases from V and 8 bases from J, with 12 bases between. CDR1 and CDR2 (germline): SGHRS, YFSETQ. The CDR3 consists of 13 residues. CDR3 region: CASSRSFGEKLFF. Here the CDR3 DNA reads TGCGCCAGCAGCCGTTCTTTTGGCGAAAAACTGTTTTTT.